A single sample gave rise to the 22 T cell receptor beta chains below, sequenced in a study of cytomegalovirus exposure and HLA in healthy donors. The PCR was carried out with 60 Vbeta primers and 13 Jbeta primers. The data were produced by immunoSEQ multiplex PCR, yet TCRdb's version contains in-frame clones alone and is incomplete. The sample has fewer than 120,000 clones; less than 85% are singletons. Sequenced: PBMCs. These receptor sequences come from a man aged 25-45 years in good health and CMV-seropositive.

The gene calls are TRBV7-2 and TRBJ1-1, with D hard to call. The V end lost 2 bases, the J end lost 4 bases, and 11 bases lay between the germline ends. There are 14 residues in the CDR3. Germline assignment: CDR1 SGHTA and CDR2 FQGNSA. The CDR3 DNA sequence: TGTGCCAGCAGCTTACTGGGCCTTGGCACTGAAGCTTTCTTT. Translating it yields CASSLLGLGTEAFF.

This chain uses TRBV12-5 with TRBJ2-5; TRBD1 aligns across 11 bases. The CDR3 sequence is 15 residues long. CDR1 is LGHNT, CDR2 FRNRAP, per germline. V dropped 5 bases and J dropped 5; count of bases not matched to a gene: 7. The CDR3 is CASGAPDRGRETQYF. In DNA form, the CDR3 reads TGTGCTAGTGGTGCCCCGGACAGGGGGCGGGAGACCCAGTACTTC.

In regard to this clone: Additional DNA sequences in this sample encode the identical CDR3. The chain links TRBV19 to TRBJ1-4; 8 bases align to TRBD1. Germline assignment: CDR1 LNHDA and CDR2 SQIVND (reference sequence). There are 13 residues in the CDR3. The J segment lost 5 bases and the V segment lost 8 bases, leaving 4 bases of the junction unmatched. CDR3 DNA: TGTGCCAGTTCGGACAGGGAGAATGAAAAACTGTTTTTT. Translation gives CASSDRENEKLFF.

This clone occurred once. The chain employs TRBV4-1 and TRBJ1-4; D remains ambiguous. Per the germline V gene, CDR1 is MGHRA and CDR2 is YSYEKL. The CDR3 totals 18 residues. V was clipped by 0 bases and J by 5 bases, with 19 bases between them. Here the CDR3 reads CASSQDRMGVMENEKLFF. The CDR3 coding sequence is TGCGCCAGCAGCCAAGACCGGATGGGAGTTATGGAGAATGAAAAACTGTTTTTT.

This CDR3 reads CASSLALAGDPRDTQYF. The CDR3 DNA is TGTGCCAGCAGCTTAGCGTTAGCGGGGGACCCACGTGATACGCAGTATTTT. This sequence joins TRBV7-9 and TRBJ2-3; 9 nucleotides agree with TRBD2. Germline V CDR1 and CDR2: SEHNR, FQNEAQ (reference sequence). After removal of 0 bases from V and 6 bases from J, the junction contained 10 bases not matched to a gene. This CDR3 is built from 17 residues.

The chain has TRBV7-9 and TRBJ1-1; possible D gene TRBD1, 5 bases. This CDR3 contains 12 residues. V was shortened by 2 bases and J by 8 bases, with 9 bases between the two germline ends. The germline V gene has CDR1 SEHNR and CDR2 FQNEAQ (reference sequence). CDR3 bases: TGTGCCAGCAGCTTAAGGACAAAGGAAGCTTTCTTT. Amino acids: CASSLRTKEAFF.

This clone was detected a few times. This chain joins TRBV6-5 and TRBJ2-7; 13 nucleotides match TRBD2. The CDR3 consists of 15 residues. Trimming removed 4 bases from V and 4 bases from J; junction bases left unmatched: 4. The germline V gene has CDR1 MNHEY and CDR2 SVGAGI. The CDR3 coding sequence is TGTGCCAGCAGTTTCATGACTAGCGGGGGGTACGAGCAGTACTTC. Translating it yields CASSFMTSGGYEQYF.

The CDR3 is CASRTLGTDNTEAFF. DNA of the CDR3: TGTGCCAGCAGAACTTTGGGGACAGACAACACTGAAGCTTTCTTT. The chain has TRBV7-9 and TRBJ1-1; 7 nucleotides line up with TRBD1. CDR1 and CDR2 from the germline V gene are SEHNR and FQNEAQ (reference sequence). This CDR3 has 15 amino acids. The trim removed 6 bases at V and 2 bases at J, leaving 9 bases unmatched.

The chain recombines TRBV7-9 with TRBJ2-6; 8 nucleotides match TRBD1. Germline V gene data show CDR1 as SEHNR and CDR2 as FQNEAQ (reference sequence). This CDR3 contains 18 residues. V dropped 5 bases and J dropped 0; count of bases not matched to a gene: 9. The CDR3 reads CASSPRTGYNSGANVLTF. CDR3 DNA: TGTGCCAGCAGCCCCCGGACAGGGTATAACTCTGGGGCCAACGTCCTGACTTTC.

The CDR3 is CASSQGGFNEKLFF. The DNA of the CDR3 is TGTGCCAGCAGCCAAGGAGGGTTTAATGAAAAACTGTTTTTT. The rearrangement joins TRBV7-9 to TRBJ1-4; D unclear. CDR1 SEHNR and CDR2 FQNEAQ come from the germline V gene (reference sequence). This CDR3 comprises 14 residues. Trimming removed 5 bases from V and 4 bases from J, with 11 bases in between.

Details on this clone: Here the CDR3 omits its conserved ending phenylalanine or tryptophan, so a read error is the likely source. V is TRBV7-8 and J is TRBJ1-4; D is unclear. Trimming took off 3 bases at V and 8 bases at J, with 16 bases between the two ends. This CDR3 comprises 15 residues. Germline CDR1 SGHVS, CDR2 FQNEAQ. DNA for the CDR3: TGTGCCAGCAGCTTGGCAGGAAGAGACGGCGAAAAACTGTTTCTT. Translated, it gives CASSLAGRDGEKLFL.

The chain recombines TRBV5-4 with TRBJ2-3; 12 bases agree with TRBD2. This CDR3 is 16 amino acids long. V was clipped by 4 bases and J by 2 bases; unmatched bases: 5. Germline values: CDR1 SGHNT, CDR2 YYREEE (reference sequence). CDR3 bases: TGTGCCAGCAGCGCGGGGACTAGCGGGCACACAGATACGCAGTATTTT. Encoded protein: CASSAGTSGHTDTQYF.

V and J are TRBV27 and TRBJ2-3; weak D call: TRBD2 (6 bases). Trimming left V 6 bases short and J 5 bases short, with 12 bases between. Per germline, CDR1 MNHEY and CDR2 SMNVEV (reference sequence). This CDR3 region has 13 residues. The CDR3 coding sequence is TGTGCCAGCAGAGGGTGGGGAGGAGATACGCAGTATTTT. Its translation is CASRGWGGDTQYF.

V usage is TRBV7-8 and J usage is TRBJ2-7; the D gene is possibly TRBD2 (5 bases). V lost 5 bases, J lost 5 bases, and 19 bases lay in between. CDR1 and CDR2 (germline): SGHVS, FQNEAQ. The CDR3 consists of 15 residues. The DNA for the CDR3 is TGTGCCAGCAGCCCCGAGGGAGCCAGGAGCCACGAGCAGTACTTC. This encodes CASSPEGARSHEQYF.

Details on this clone: The identical CDR3 is also encoded by other nucleotide sequences in the sample. The V and J genes are TRBV7-9 and TRBJ2-7; 7 bases are a match to TRBD1. The CDR3 length is 12 residues. J gave up 4 bases and V 5 bases, and 2 bases lay outside the gene matches. CDR1 is SEHNR and CDR2 is FQNEAQ in the germline V gene (reference sequence). The CDR3 is CASSIQGYEQYF. DNA of the CDR3: TGTGCCAGCAGCATACAGGGGTACGAGCAGTACTTC. The full variable domain, in which reference TRBV7-9 and TRBJ2-7 provide the parts outside the CDR3, is DTGVSQNPRHKITKRGQNVTFRCDPISEHNRLYWYRQTLGQGPEFLTYFQNEAQLEKSRLLSDRFSAERPKGSFSTLEIQRTEQGDSAMYLCASSIQGYEQYFGPGTRLTVT.

The chain links TRBV30 to TRBJ1-1; D uncertain. The germline V gene encodes CDR1 GTSNPN and CDR2 SVGIG (reference sequence). The CDR3 extends over 14 amino acids. The V gene lost 2 bases and the J gene lost 1 base, with 11 bases spanning the gap. CDR3 sequence: CAWSKVEGNTEAFF. CDR3 DNA sequence: TGTGCCTGGAGTAAGGTGGAGGGGAACACTGAAGCTTTCTTT.

The gene calls are TRBV6-1 and TRBJ1-2; maybe TRBD1 (5 bases). V gave up 6 bases and J gave up 1 base, with 12 bases separating them. Germline V CDR1 and CDR2: MNHNS, SASEGT. This CDR3 comprises 14 residues. CDR3 bases: TGTGCCAGCAGGGGGGGTATTGTTAACTATGGCTACACCTTC. Its protein product is CASRGGIVNYGYTF.

The chain employs TRBV27 and TRBJ1-2; D might be TRBD1 (5 bases). Germline V CDR1 and CDR2: MNHEY, SMNVEV (reference sequence). V gave up 1 base and J gave up 5 bases, with 11 bases separating them. This CDR3 region has 14 residues. The CDR3 DNA reads TGTGCCAGCAGTTTATACCCGACAGATTATGGCTACACCTTC. It yields the protein CASSLYPTDYGYTF.

The V gene is TRBV28, the J gene TRBJ2-1; 11 bases agree with TRBD2. With V trimmed by 4 bases and J by 10 bases, 3 bases remained unmatched. This CDR3 region has 13 residues. Germline V gives CDR1 MDHEN, CDR2 SYDVKM. The CDR3 reads CASSWGTSGEQFF. In DNA, the CDR3 is TGTGCCAGCAGTTGGGGGACTAGCGGAGAGCAGTTCTTC.

The V call is TRBV7-2, the J call TRBJ2-5; 8 positions match TRBD2. The CDR3 covers 13 residues. The J segment lost 5 bases and the V segment lost 5 bases, leaving 4 bases of the junction unmatched. Germline V lookup: CDR1 SGHTA, CDR2 FQGNSA. The CDR3 is CASSPRLAETQYF. As DNA, the CDR3 is TGTGCCAGCAGCCCCCGACTAGCGGAGACCCAGTACTTC.

V and J are TRBV9 and TRBJ2-2; D is ambiguous. The CDR3 spans 12 residues. Trimming left V 4 bases short and J 3 bases short, with 4 bases between. Germline V CDR1 and CDR2: SGDLS, YYNGEE. DNA for the CDR3: TGTGCCAGCAGCTCCTACACCGGGGAGCTGTTTTTT. Its protein is CASSSYTGELFF.

This chain links TRBV5-6 with TRBJ2-1, with 7 positions matching TRBD2. The CDR3 consists of 16 residues. Germline V CDR1 and CDR2: SGHDT, YYEEEE. Trimming took 2 bases from V and 7 from J; bases not matched to a gene: 12. CDR3 bases: TGTGCCAGCAGCTTCCCGACTAGCCCACGAGGGAATGAGCAGTTCTTC. Protein product: CASSFPTSPRGNEQFF.